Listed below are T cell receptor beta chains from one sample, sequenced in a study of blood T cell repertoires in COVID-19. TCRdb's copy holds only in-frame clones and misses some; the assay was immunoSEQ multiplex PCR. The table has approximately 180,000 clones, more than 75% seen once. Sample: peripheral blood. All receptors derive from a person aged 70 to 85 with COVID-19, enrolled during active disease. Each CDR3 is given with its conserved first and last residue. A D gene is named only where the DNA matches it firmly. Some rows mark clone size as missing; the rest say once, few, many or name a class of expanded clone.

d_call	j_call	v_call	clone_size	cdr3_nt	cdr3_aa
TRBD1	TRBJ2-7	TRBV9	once	TGTGCCAGCAGCGCCGGGACAGGGAGTATACACGAGCAGTACTTC	CASSAGTGSIHEQYF
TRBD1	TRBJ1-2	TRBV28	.	TGTGCCAGCAGGAGACAGGGAGGTGCGAACTATGGCTACACCTTC	CASRRQGGANYGYTF
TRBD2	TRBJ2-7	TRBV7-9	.	TGTGCCAGCAGCTTAGCCACGGCGGGGGTGATCGAGCAGTACTTC	CASSLATAGVIEQYF
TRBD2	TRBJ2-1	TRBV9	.	TGTGCCAGCAGCGTAGCCCCGGGACTAGCGACGAATGAGCAGTTCTTC	CASSVAPGLATNEQFF
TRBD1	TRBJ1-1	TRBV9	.	TGTGCCAGCAGCGCTACGGGACAGGTAAACACTGAAGCTTTCTTT	CASSATGQVNTEAFF
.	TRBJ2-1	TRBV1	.	TGCACCAGCAGGGGATACAGGGGCGTCTACAATGAGCAGTTCTTC	CTSRGYRGVYNEQFF
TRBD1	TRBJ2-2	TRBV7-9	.	TGTGCCAGCAGCCCATCAGGACAGGGGGCTGCCGGGGAGCTGTTTTTT	CASSPSGQGAAGELFF
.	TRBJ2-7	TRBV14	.	TGTGCCAGCAGCCAAGATTTGCAGGACGAGCAGTACTTC	CASSQDLQDEQYF
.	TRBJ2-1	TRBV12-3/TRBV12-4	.	TGTGCCACGGGAAAGCCCTCGTCCAATGAGCAGTTCTTC	CATGKPSSNEQFF
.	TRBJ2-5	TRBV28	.	TGTGCCAGCAGACCCACCGACTGGCCCCCCGGGACCCAGTACTTC	CASRPTDWPPGTQYF
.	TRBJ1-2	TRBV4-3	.	TGCGCCAGCAGCCAAGGGCCGGGGGGTAACTATGGCTACACCTTC	CASSQGPGGNYGYTF
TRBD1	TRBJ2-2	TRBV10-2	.	TGCGCCAGCAGCCTCCGACAGGGGGCGACCGGGGAGCTGTTTTTT	CASSLRQGATGELFF
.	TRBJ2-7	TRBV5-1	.	TGCGCCAGCAGCTCCATCCGCAGTACCGGGGGCGAGCAGTACTTC	CASSSIRSTGGEQYF
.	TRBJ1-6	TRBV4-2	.	TGTGCCAGCAGCCAACAAGGGGATGGTAATTCACCCCTCCACTTT	CASSQQGDGNSPLHF
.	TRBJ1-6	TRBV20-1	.	TGCAGTGCTAGTTCAGGGTCTTCACCCCTCCACTTT	CSASSGSSPLHF
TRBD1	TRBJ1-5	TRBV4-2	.	TGTGCCACCGGGACAGTGATTAATCAGCCCCAGCATTTT	CATGTVINQPQHF
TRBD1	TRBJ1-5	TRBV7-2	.	TGTGCCAGCAGCTTAGGGCAGGGGGTGCAGCCCCAGCATTTT	CASSLGQGVQPQHF
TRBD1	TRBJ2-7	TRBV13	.	TGTGCCAGCAGCGGGACAGGGTCCTACGAGCAGTACTTC	CASSGTGSYEQYF
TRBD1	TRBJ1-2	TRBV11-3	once	TGTGCCAGCAGCTTAAGGCAGGGACAGGGAAACTATGGCTACACCTTC	CASSLRQGQGNYGYTF
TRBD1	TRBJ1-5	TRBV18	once	TGTGCCAGCTCACCCGGGACAGATAGCAATCAGCCCCAGCATTTT	CASSPGTDSNQPQHF
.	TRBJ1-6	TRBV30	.	TGTGCCTGGACCCAAGGAAAAAGTCTCGGGTCCGGGTCACCCCTCCACTTT	CAWTQGKSLGSGSPLHF
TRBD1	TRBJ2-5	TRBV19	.	TGTGCCAGCCGGACAGGAAAAGGGACCCAGTACTTC	CASRTGKGTQYF
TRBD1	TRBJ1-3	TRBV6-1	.	TGTGCCAGCTGGGACAGGGCTGGAAACACCATATATTTT	CASWDRAGNTIYF